Each of the 18 T cell receptor beta chains below was sequenced from the same sample in a study of regulatory T cells in long-lasting Graves disease (dated by TCRdb to the early 2020s). The time point label here, explained by the study, means: newly diagnosed GD, antithyroid drugs for less than 3 months. For both TCR sequencing and RNA sequencing, RNA was extracted from PBMCs using TRIzol. Library construction relied on multiplex PCR. The reads were generated on an Illumina HiSeq 4000. To build TCR beta libraries, CDR3 regions were amplified by Arm-PCR using iRepertoire HTBI primers. TCRdb handled the public reads itself, with Q25 trimming in fastp and clone calling in MiXCR, and kept productive beta chains. Rows with a matching CDR3 protein are joined into one entry that keeps the most common DNA and genes. The sample table holds hundreds of thousands of distinct CDR3 sequences, of which approximately 13% were seen once. Roughly a tenth of the sample comes from the top ten.

These data were also reused for a study on T cells in Graves' hyperthyroidism and ophthalmopathy.

Specimen: peripheral blood mononuclear cells (PBMCs), collected at new diagnosis, from a patient treated with antithyroid drugs. These receptor sequences come from a man aged 25 to 40 with Graves disease. Donor details come from another sample of the same person, matched by shared clones.

This clonotype has a count of ten or more. The V call is TRBV6-9, the J call TRBJ1-2; 9 positions match TRBD1. Germline trimming cut 8 bases from V and 9 bases from J; bases unmatched to any gene: 10. The CDR3 runs to 13 residues. Germline CDR1 is MNHGY and CDR2 is SVAAGI. The CDR3 bases are TGTGCCAGCCGTTCCGACAGGGGGTCCAGCTACACCTTC. Residues: CASRSDRGSSYTF.

Ten or more counts support this clonotype. At one of its ends the junction is not consistent with the germline gene, which may arise from a read error. This sequence joins TRBV9 and TRBJ2-7; 7 nucleotides align to TRBD2. Germline V gives CDR1 SGDLS, CDR2 YYNGEE. The CDR3 is made up of 13 amino acids. In nucleotides, the CDR3 is TGTGCCAGCAGTGTAGCGGGCAGCTACGAGCAGTACTTC. Amino acids: CASSVAGSYEQYF.

This clonotype came up many times. The V and J genes are TRBV30 and TRBJ2-7, with D unresolved. Trimming stripped 4 bases from V and 4 bases from J, with 8 bases between. CDR3 size: 11 residues. Germline V gene data show CDR1 as GTSNPN and CDR2 as SVGIG (reference sequence). The CDR3 DNA reads TGTGCCTGGACGCTATCTTACGAGCAGTACTTC. Translating it yields CAWTLSYEQYF.

The table lists this clonotype with many counts. This chain uses TRBV7-9 with TRBJ1-2; D not resolved. Germline-derived CDR1 and CDR2 are SEHNR and FQNEAQ (reference sequence). The CDR3 contains 12 residues. V was cut by 1 base and J by 6 bases, with 6 bases left in between. The CDR3 reads CASSLEAHGYTF. As DNA, the CDR3 is TGTGCCAGCAGCTTAGAAGCCCATGGCTACACCTTC. The complete variable domain, with remaining parts taken from reference TRBV7-9 and TRBJ1-2, reads DTGVSQNPRHKITKRGQNVTFRCDPISEHNRLYWYRQTLGQGPEFLTYFQNEAQLEKSRLLSDRFSAERPKGSFSTLEIQRTEQGDSAMYLCASSLEAHGYTFGSGTRLTVV.

This clonotype was seen ten or more times. The chain carries TRBV27 and TRBJ2-1; D gene unclear. V was shortened by 6 bases and J by 0 bases, with 15 bases between the two germline ends. The CDR3 is 16 residues long. Germline V lookup: CDR1 MNHEY, CDR2 SMNVEV (reference sequence). CDR3 residues: CASRSLRSRSYNEQFF. The CDR3 DNA reads TGTGCCAGCAGATCTCTGCGGTCCCGCTCCTACAATGAGCAGTTCTTC.

Here the CDR3 reads CASISGSPYNEQFF. The CDR3 nucleotides read TGTGCCAGCATCAGCGGGAGCCCCTACAATGAGCAGTTCTTC. The chain couples TRBV12-3 or TRBV12-4 to TRBJ2-1; 8 nucleotides match TRBD2. The J segment lost 2 bases and the V segment lost 7 bases, leaving 4 bases of the junction unmatched. This CDR3 comprises 14 residues.

V and J are TRBV18 and TRBJ2-7; 10 bases fit TRBD2. CDR3 length: 14 amino acids. V trimming: 3 bases; J trimming: 4 bases; junction bases outside the gene matches: 3. Germline V gene sequence: CDR1 KGHSH, CDR2 LQKENI. The chain's CDR3 is CASSPEAGGYEQYF. The CDR3 nucleotides are TGTGCCAGCTCACCTGAAGCGGGAGGGTACGAGCAGTACTTC.

Many counts were recorded for this clonotype. The V gene is TRBV19, the J gene TRBJ2-5; a weak D match, TRBD1 (5 bases). CDR1 is LNHDA and CDR2 is SQIVND in the germline V gene (reference sequence). This CDR3 contains 15 residues. V was cut by 4 bases and J by 2 bases, with 14 bases left in between. The DNA of the CDR3 is TGTGCCAGTAGTAGAGAAAGACAGCTACAAGAGACCCAGTACTTC. Translated, it gives CASSRERQLQETQYF. Together with reference TRBV19 and TRBJ2-5, the CDR3 gives the full variable domain: DGGITQSPKYLFRKEGQNVTLSCEQNLNHDAMYWYRQDPGQGLRLIYYSQIVNDFQKGDIAEGYSVSREKKESFPLTVTSAQKNPTAFYLCASSRERQLQETQYFGPGTRLLVL.

The sample holds a few counts of this clonotype. V is TRBV6-9 and J is TRBJ1-2; D remains unclear. V gave up 3 bases and J gave up 4 bases, with 6 bases separating them. CDR3 length: 12 residues. The germline gives CDR1 MNHGY, CDR2 SVAAGI. CDR3 loop: CASSYASYGYTF. The CDR3 nucleotides read TGTGCCAGCAGTTACGCAAGCTATGGCTACACCTTC.

The V and J genes are TRBV4-1 and TRBJ2-5, with 7 bases aligning to TRBD1. The V gene's germline CDR1 is MGHRA and CDR2 YSYEKL. This CDR3 is 14 amino acids long. V was pared by 1 base and J by 4 bases, with 3 bases of the junction left unmatched. In DNA, the CDR3 is TGCGCCAGCAGCCAAGTTCCAGGGGGAGAGACCCAGTACTTC. Encoded protein: CASSQVPGGETQYF.

This clonotype was observed many times. The gene calls are TRBV12-5 and TRBJ2-2, with D maybe TRBD1 (5 bases). This CDR3 is built from 13 residues. Germline assignment: CDR1 LGHNT and CDR2 FRNRAP. V was cut by 6 bases and J by 3 bases, with 8 bases left in between. In DNA, the CDR3 is TGTGCTAGTGGGCCAGGGTACACCGGGGAGCTGTTTTTT. Translated, it gives CASGPGYTGELFF.

This clonotype occurred many times. The chain couples TRBV11-2 to TRBJ2-7, with D tentatively TRBD2 (5 bases). CDR1 and CDR2 from the germline V gene are SGHAT and FQNNGV. The CDR3 contains 12 residues. The germline V and J ends were trimmed by 8 bases and 4 bases, with 12 bases remaining between them. The DNA of the CDR3 is TGTGCCAGCGGAGAGGAGGAATACGAGCAGTACTTC. Translation: CASGEEEYEQYF. The whole variable domain, filled in from reference TRBV11-2 and TRBJ2-7, reads EAGVAQSPRYKIIEKRQSVAFWCNPISGHATLYWYQQILGQGPKLLIQFQNNGVVDDSQLPKDRFSAERLKGVDSTLKIQPAKLEDSAVYLCASGEEEYEQYFGPGTRLTVT.

This clonotype has ten or more counts. The chain couples TRBV12-3 or TRBV12-4 to TRBJ1-2; 7 bases are shared with TRBD1. The V and J ends lost 5 bases and 4 bases, in that order; junction bases with no gene match: 10. The CDR3 consists of 15 residues. The CDR3 nucleotides read TGTGCCAGCAGTATTAACAGGGGCCTCTCCTATGGCTACACCTTC. Encoded protein: CASSINRGLSYGYTF.

This clonotype was seen ten or more times. DNA for the CDR3: TGCAGTGCCCTCCCGCAGACAGGCAACACTGAAGCTTTCTTT. This sequence encodes CSALPQTGNTEAFF. This chain links TRBV20-1 with TRBJ1-1, with D possibly TRBD1 on 6 matching bases. Germline V gene data show CDR1 as DFQATT and CDR2 as SNEGSKA (reference sequence). CDR3 length equals 14 residues. Trimming shortened V by 6 bases and J by 2 bases, and 16 bases separated the two germline ends.

This clonotype was seen ten or more times. The V and J genes are TRBV14 and TRBJ2-7, with 7 bases lining up with TRBD1. V lost 1 base to trimming and J lost 2 bases; unmatched junction nucleotides: 2. The CDR3 sequence is 14 residues long. Germline-derived CDR1 and CDR2 are SGHDN and FVKESK. As DNA, the CDR3 is TGTGCCAGCAGCCAAGGTCAGGGGGCCTACGAGCAGTACTTC. Amino acid sequence: CASSQGQGAYEQYF.

V usage is TRBV4-2 and J usage is TRBJ2-5; 9 bases map to TRBD2. Trimming at V came to 1 base and at J to 5 bases, leaving 23 bases not matched to a gene. Germline V lookup: CDR1 LGHNA, CDR2 YNFKEQ. This CDR3 comprises 21 residues. Here the CDR3 DNA reads TGTGCCAGCAGCCAAGTAGTCGCGGGAGGGCCAGGAATGCTCCGAGGGGAGACCCAGTACTTC. It specifies CASSQVVAGGPGMLRGETQYF.

In its sample, this clonotype was seen a few times. The gene calls are TRBV29-1 and TRBJ1-5; D unresolved. CDR3 length: 12 amino acids. CDR1 and CDR2 from the germline V gene are SQVTM and ANQGSEA. Trimming removed 4 bases at V and 5 bases at J, with 9 bases between. The CDR3 loop is CSVGRRDQPQHF. In DNA, the CDR3 is TGCAGCGTTGGGAGGAGGGATCAGCCCCAGCATTTT. The full variable domain, completed using reference TRBV29-1 and TRBJ1-5, is SAVISQKPSRDICQRGTSLTIQCQVDSQVTMMFWYRQQPGQSLTLIATANQGSEATYESGFVIDKFPISRPNLTFSTLTVSNMSPEDSSIYLCSVGRRDQPQHFGDGTRLSIL.

This clonotype was detected only a few times. This chain links TRBV30 with TRBJ2-5, with 8 nucleotides matching TRBD2. This CDR3 comprises 17 residues. Germline V gives CDR1 GTSNPN, CDR2 SVGIG (reference sequence). J lost 5 bases, V lost 6 bases, and 20 bases had no gene match. The CDR3 sequence: CACNAGSGRGMGETQYF. The CDR3 DNA sequence: TGTGCCTGCAATGCCGGAAGCGGGAGAGGGATGGGGGAGACCCAGTACTTC.